The next 4 T cell receptor beta chains were all read from a single sample in a study of CD8 T cells in Susac syndrome. An input of about 0.5 to 1 ug of RNA was subjected to reverse transcription using random hexamers. One entry per CDR3 protein results from TCRdb running MiXCR on the immunoSEQ multiplex PCR reads. The sample lists 140,000 or so distinct CDR3 sequences, 95% seen once, with over 0.1% in the top ten. What was sequenced was CD4+ T cells from PBMCs. The receptors shown here come from a human donor with multiple sclerosis.

The V gene is TRBV5-1, the J gene TRBJ1-2; D perhaps matches TRBD1 (5 bases). Trimming took 0 bases from V and 2 from J, leaving 17 bases between them. Per germline, CDR1 SGHRS and CDR2 YFSETQ. The CDR3 is made up of 17 amino acids. Written as DNA, the CDR3 is TGCGCCAGCAGCTTGGATCGTGGCGGCGACAGAAACTATGGCTACACCTTC. Its protein is CASSLDRGGDRNYGYTF.

The rearrangement links TRBV29-1 to TRBJ2-4, with a possible D match to TRBD1 (7 bases). V was shortened by 7 bases and J by 9 bases, with 16 bases between the two germline ends. The CDR3 totals 12 residues. Germline lookup yields CDR1 SQVTM and CDR2 ANQGSEA. The CDR3: CSAEGQGGIQYF. The CDR3 region has the DNA TGCAGCGCAGAGGGGCAGGGGGGCATTCAGTACTTC. Filled out from reference TRBV29-1 and TRBJ2-4, the complete variable domain reads SAVISQKPSRDICQRGTSLTIQCQVDSQVTMMFWYRQQPGQSLTLIATANQGSEATYESGFVIDKFPISRPNLTFSTLTVSNMSPEDSSIYLCSAEGQGGIQYFGAGTRLSVL.

This sequence joins TRBV19 and TRBJ1-2; a possible D gene is TRBD1 (5 bases). The CDR3 runs to 13 residues. In germline, CDR1 is LNHDA, CDR2 SQIVND (reference sequence). The ends were cut back, 7 bases at V and 7 bases at J, with 16 bases in the middle. CDR3 nucleotides: TGTGCCAGTACCCGGGGGGTAATCGGTGGCTACACCTTC. It yields the protein CASTRGVIGGYTF.

The V gene is TRBV6-1, the J gene TRBJ2-5; D unclear. CDR3 length: 14 residues. V lost 6 bases, J lost 4 bases, and 15 bases lay in between. CDR1 and CDR2 from the germline V gene are MNHNS and SASEGT. CDR3 region: CASRDPGAGETQYF. CDR3 nucleotides: TGTGCCAGCAGAGACCCGGGTGCCGGAGAGACCCAGTACTTC.